These 27 T cell receptor beta chains were sequenced from one sample in a study of shared clonotypes between healthy human individuals. CD8 cells classed as naive were CD45RO-negative and positively selected for CCR7, excluding terminally differentiated effector memory CD45RA+ cells. Sequencing was performed with immunoSEQ multiplex PCR; in TCRdb, only in-frame clones are kept and a portion is missing. Of hundreds of thousands of clones listed, about 92% are singletons. The sequenced material came from naive CD8+ T cells sorted from blood. The receptors were gathered from a man aged 30 to 45 in good health.

The chain couples TRBV7-6 to TRBJ2-3; 7 bases match TRBD2. V was pared by 1 base and J by 2 bases, with 6 bases of the junction left unmatched. Looked up from germline, CDR1 is SGHVS and CDR2 is FNYEAQ. The CDR3 has 16 amino acids. CDR3 residues: CASSLVASGLTDTQYF. Written as DNA, the CDR3 is TGTGCCAGCAGCTTAGTAGCTAGCGGCCTCACAGATACGCAGTATTTT.

V usage is TRBV5-1 and J usage is TRBJ2-2; D ambiguous. CDR1 is SGHRS and CDR2 is YFSETQ in the germline V gene. Trimming shortened V by 3 bases and J by 3 bases, and 27 bases separated the two germline ends. The CDR3 loop spans 20 amino acids. The CDR3: CASSSVDPTRIQLYTGELFF. Here the CDR3 DNA reads TGCGCCAGCAGCTCCGTCGACCCCACAAGGATCCAGCTATACACCGGGGAGCTGTTTTTT.

The rearrangement joins TRBV7-2 to TRBJ2-5, with D uncertain. V lost 1 base, J lost 5 bases, and 17 bases lay in between. The V gene's germline CDR1 is SGHTA and CDR2 FQGNSA. This CDR3 is 16 amino acids long. CDR3 sequence reads: CASSLVVRSVLETQYF. In DNA form, the CDR3 reads TGTGCCAGCAGCTTAGTTGTAAGGTCTGTACTGGAGACCCAGTACTTC.

The rearrangement uses TRBV28 and TRBJ2-7; D is unresolved. The CDR3 spans 13 residues. The V gene's germline CDR1 is MDHEN and CDR2 SYDVKM. The V and J ends lost 7 bases and 3 bases respectively, with 13 bases between them. In nucleotides, the CDR3 is TGTGCCAGCACGCTGGGCCTCTTCTACGAGCAGTACTTC. This sequence encodes CASTLGLFYEQYF. Drawing the rest from reference TRBV28 and TRBJ2-7, the complete variable domain is DVKVTQSSRYLVKRTGEKVFLECVQDMDHENMFWYRQDPGLGLRLIYFSYDVKMKEKGDIPEGYSVSREKKERFSLILESASTNQTSMYLCASTLGLFYEQYFGPGTRLTVT.

The chain combines TRBV10-3 with TRBJ2-2; 9 bases are a match to TRBD2. CDR3 length equals 14 residues. Germline loops: CDR1 ENHRY, CDR2 SYGVKD. V was pared by 10 bases and J by 4 bases, with 7 bases of the junction left unmatched. The CDR3 is CATGGAGGTGELFF. CDR3 nucleotides: TGTGCCACAGGAGGAGCGGGAGGCACCGGGGAGCTGTTTTTT.

Of note for this clone: Within the sample, other DNA sequences also encode this same CDR3. The V gene is TRBV28, the J gene TRBJ2-2; D remains ambiguous. CDR1 is MDHEN and CDR2 is SYDVKM in the germline V gene. The CDR3 is 11 residues long. Trimming removed 5 bases at V and 5 bases at J, with 3 bases between. This CDR3 is CASSTTGELFF. The CDR3 DNA is TGTGCCAGCAGTACTACCGGGGAGCTGTTTTTT.

J is TRBJ1-1 and V is TRBV5-4, with D perhaps matching TRBD1 (6 bases). The V end was cut by 4 bases, the J end by 4 bases, with 11 bases between. The germline V gene encodes CDR1 SGHNT and CDR2 YYREEE (reference sequence). The CDR3 length is 13 residues. CDR3: CASSPTGLTEAFF. As DNA, the CDR3 is TGTGCCAGCAGCCCCACAGGGCTCACTGAAGCTTTCTTT. The entire variable domain, with the rest obtained from reference TRBV5-4 and TRBJ1-1, is as follows: ETGVTQSPTHLIKTRGQQVTLRCSSQSGHNTVSWYQQALGQGPQFIFQYYREEENGRGNFPPRFSGLQFPNYSSELNVNALELDDSALYLCASSPTGLTEAFFGQGTRLTVV.

The chain uses TRBV19 and TRBJ1-5, with no clear D. Trimming removed 5 bases from V and 0 bases from J, with 20 bases in between. The germline V gene encodes CDR1 LNHDA and CDR2 SQIVND (reference sequence). CDR3 length equals 18 residues. CDR3 loop: CASSLGADPEYSNQPQHF. Written as DNA, the CDR3 is TGTGCCAGTAGTCTTGGAGCAGACCCCGAATATAGCAATCAGCCCCAGCATTTT.

As for this clone: Other DNA sequences in the same sample also yield this CDR3. The chain carries TRBV9 and TRBJ2-1; TRBD2 is a possible D gene (6 bases). This CDR3 is built from 11 residues. Germline V gene data show CDR1 as SGDLS and CDR2 as YYNGEE. Trimming cost V 7 bases and J 7 bases, with 9 bases left between them. The CDR3 DNA reads as TGTGCCAGCCGTCGGGGGAATGAGCAGTTCTTC. Translated: CASRRGNEQFF.

This clone is a singleton in its sample. The chain is built from TRBV29-1 and TRBJ1-2; 10 bases agree with TRBD1. This CDR3 comprises 15 residues. The J segment lost 4 bases and the V segment lost 0 bases, leaving 5 bases of the junction unmatched. The germline V gene has CDR1 SQVTM and CDR2 ANQGSEA. The CDR3: CSVEDRQGASYGYTF. For the CDR3, the DNA is TGCAGCGTTGAAGATAGACAGGGGGCTAGCTATGGCTACACCTTC.

The chain is built from TRBV9 and TRBJ2-7, with 7 bases aligning to TRBD1. There are 12 residues in the CDR3. Germline CDR1 and CDR2: SGDLS and YYNGEE. Trimming removed 3 bases from V and 5 bases from J; junction bases left unmatched: 2. CDR3 bases: TGTGCCAGCAGCGAGACAGGGAACGAGCAGTACTTC. Protein product: CASSETGNEQYF.

V gene TRBV7-3 combines with J gene TRBJ2-3; 8 bases align to TRBD2. Trimming removed 5 bases from V and 5 bases from J; junction bases left unmatched: 9. Germline V gene data show CDR1 as SGHTA and CDR2 as FQGTGA. The CDR3 covers 15 residues. CDR3 residues: CASSTLAGRQDTQYF. The DNA of the CDR3 is TGTGCCAGCAGCACGTTAGCGGGAAGGCAAGATACGCAGTATTTT.

In nucleotides, the CDR3 is TGTGCCAGCAGCCCCGGGACTAGCGGGAGTATGGACAATGAGCAGTTCTTC. Amino acids: CASSPGTSGSMDNEQFF. The chain uses TRBV7-6 and TRBJ2-1; 14 bases are shared with TRBD2. J gave up 5 bases and V 5 bases, and 8 bases lay outside the gene matches. The CDR3 contains 17 residues. From germline, CDR1 is SGHVS and CDR2 FNYEAQ.

The sample holds one count of this clone. This sequence joins TRBV27 and TRBJ2-1; no clear D gene. The CDR3 length is 13 residues. Trimming took 5 bases from V and 5 from J, leaving 10 bases between them. The germline V gene has CDR1 MNHEY and CDR2 SMNVEV (reference sequence). CDR3 sequence reads: CASSTRADNEQFF. The CDR3 nucleotides are TGTGCCAGCAGTACCCGGGCGGACAATGAGCAGTTCTTC.

The chain couples TRBV5-1 to TRBJ2-7; D is unresolved. V lost 5 bases to trimming and J lost 2 bases, with 2 bases between them. Germline V gene lookup returns CDR1 SGHRS and CDR2 YFSETQ. This CDR3 is built from 10 residues. The DNA for the CDR3 is TGCGCCAGCAGACCCTACGAGCAGTACTTC. It specifies CASRPYEQYF.

J is TRBJ1-1 and V is TRBV14; D uncertain. V lost 1 base, J lost 10 bases, and 16 bases lay in between. Germline CDR1 reads SGHDN; CDR2 reads FVKESK. This CDR3 has 14 residues. The CDR3 region has the DNA TGTGCCAGCAGCCAAGTGGGGTCTAGGTTTCGAGCTTTCTTT. Translating gives CASSQVGSRFRAFF.

This clone appeared once. This CDR3 reads CASSLDPTELAGDHEQFF. The DNA for the CDR3 is TGTGCCAGCAGCTTAGATCCGACTGAATTAGCGGGAGACCATGAGCAGTTCTTC. This chain joins TRBV11-3 and TRBJ2-1; 9 bases fit TRBD2. J gave up 8 bases and V 0 bases, and 14 bases lay outside the gene matches. This CDR3 is built from 18 residues. Per the germline V gene, CDR1 is SGHNT and CDR2 is YENEEA.

This sequence joins TRBV30 and TRBJ1-4, with D perhaps matching TRBD1 (5 bases). In germline, CDR1 is GTSNPN, CDR2 SVGIG (reference sequence). The CDR3 is 15 amino acids. Trimming took off 4 bases at V and 4 bases at J, with 16 bases between the two ends. The CDR3 DNA is TGTGCCTGGACAACGGGAGCAGGGCTTAATGAAAAACTGTTTTTT. Protein sequence: CAWTTGAGLNEKLFF.

CDR3: CASSAGRDRDLYGYTF. The CDR3 bases are TGTGCCAGCAGCGCAGGACGGGACAGGGACCTCTATGGCTACACCTTC. This chain uses TRBV9 with TRBJ1-2; 9 bases align to TRBD1. Looked up from germline, CDR1 is SGDLS and CDR2 is YYNGEE. CDR3 length: 16 amino acids. V lost 3 bases to trimming and J lost 4 bases; unmatched junction nucleotides: 10.

Comments on this clone: Other DNA variants within this sample encode the same CDR3. This chain links TRBV27 with TRBJ1-5; no reliable D call. CDR1 and CDR2 from the germline V gene are MNHEY and SMNVEV (reference sequence). Trimming left V 5 bases short and J 1 base short, with 9 bases between. The CDR3 is 14 amino acids. The CDR3 reads CASSPSGSNQPQHF. In DNA form, the CDR3 reads TGTGCCAGCAGTCCCTCGGGAAGCAATCAGCCCCAGCATTTT.

This chain joins TRBV2 and TRBJ2-1; no reliable D call. Trimming took 3 bases from V and 1 from J, leaving 16 bases between them. Germline V gene lookup returns CDR1 SNHLY and CDR2 FYNNEI. CDR3 length equals 17 residues. The DNA of the CDR3 is TGTGCCAGCAGTGAGACGTCAGCGCCCCGTTCCTACAATGAGCAGTTCTTC. Translated, it gives CASSETSAPRSYNEQFF.

This clone showed up just once. The rearrangement links TRBV6-5 to TRBJ2-1, with a tentative D call TRBD1 (6 bases). CDR3 length: 15 residues. Germline V gene sequence: CDR1 MNHEY, CDR2 SVGAGI. V lost 7 bases and J lost 5, with 18 bases in between. CDR3 loop: CASTLYAGTNNEQFF. DNA for the CDR3: TGTGCCAGCACCCTCTACGCCGGGACAAACAATGAGCAGTTCTTC.

The CDR3 here is CASRVRPGTVNTGELFF. The CDR3, as DNA: TGCGCCAGCAGAGTAAGACCCGGGACGGTGAACACCGGGGAGCTGTTTTTT. This sequence joins TRBV5-1 and TRBJ2-2; either TRBD1 or TRBD2 may supply D (5 bases each). The V end lost 5 bases, the J end lost 1 base, and 18 bases lay between the germline ends. In germline, CDR1 is SGHRS, CDR2 YFSETQ. The CDR3 has 17 amino acids.

The rearrangement joins TRBV7-8 to TRBJ2-1; the D gene is possibly TRBD2 (6 bases). Germline V CDR1 and CDR2: SGHVS, FQNEAQ. Trimming took off 3 bases at V and 7 bases at J, with 16 bases between the two ends. CDR3 length equals 15 residues. CDR3 sequence reads: CASSLDGSGFNEQFF. The DNA for the CDR3 is TGTGCCAGCAGCTTGGACGGTAGCGGATTTAATGAGCAGTTCTTC.

On this clone: Germline is not matched at one junction end, which may reflect a read error. The chain couples TRBV9 to TRBJ1-1; the D gene is possibly TRBD1 (5 bases). Germline lookup yields CDR1 SGDLS and CDR2 YYNGEE. The CDR3 is 12 amino acids. In nucleotides, the CDR3 is TGTGCCAGCAGCCCGTGGACACCCCAAACTATCTTT. As protein: CASSPWTPQTIF. Drawing the rest from reference TRBV9 and TRBJ1-1, the complete variable domain is DSGVTQTPKHLITATGQRVTLRCSPRSGDLSVYWYQQSLDQGLQFLIQYYNGEERAKGNILERFSAQQFPDLHSELNLSSLELGDSALYFCASSPWTPQTIFGQGTRLTVV.

The chain links TRBV7-9 to TRBJ1-5; no definite D call. Germline V gives CDR1 SEHNR, CDR2 FQNEAQ (reference sequence). This CDR3 comprises 16 residues. Trimming removed 4 bases at V and 3 bases at J, with 16 bases between. CDR3 loop: CASSSLSEGSNQPQHF. CDR3 coding DNA: TGTGCCAGCAGCTCCCTTTCTGAAGGGTCCAATCAGCCCCAGCATTTT.

J is TRBJ2-1 and V is TRBV19, with 11 bases matching TRBD2. V lost 3 bases to trimming and J lost 6 bases; unmatched junction nucleotides: 10. CDR1 is LNHDA, CDR2 SQIVND, per germline (reference sequence). This CDR3 region has 17 residues. The CDR3 DNA follows: TGTGCCAGTAGTATTGGTTTAGCGGGAGGGTTTGGCAATGAGCAGTTCTTC. It yields the protein CASSIGLAGGFGNEQFF.